Below, 4 T cell receptor beta chains from the same sample are listed, as sequenced in a study of T cells in Graves' hyperthyroidism and ophthalmopathy. RNA transcripts were the template for amplifying TCR beta CDR3 regions. HTBI primers were the set used in a first-round RT-PCR of the TCR CDR3. TCRdb reprocessed the multiplex PCR reads via MiXCR and lists one record per CDR3 protein. In the table there are about 480,000 distinct CDR3 sequences, approximately 24% of which are singletons. The sample consisted of blood. These receptors originate from a woman aged 30 to 39 with Graves' ophthalmopathy.

The chain carries TRBV15 and TRBJ2-6, with unresolved D. CDR3 length equals 16 residues. The germline gives CDR1 LNHNV, CDR2 YYDKDF (reference sequence). V shed 8 bases and J shed 2 bases, with 16 bases lying between them. CDR3 amino acids: CATAASQFAGANVLTF. The CDR3 coding sequence is TGTGCCACCGCGGCCTCCCAATTTGCTGGGGCCAACGTCCTGACTTTC.

This rearrangement joins TRBV6-5 to TRBJ1-5, with 10 bases that match TRBD1. Germline V gene lookup returns CDR1 MNHEY and CDR2 SVGAGI. Trimming cost V 0 bases and J 5 bases; bases outside gene matches: 7. The CDR3 covers 17 residues. The CDR3 region has the DNA TGTGCCAGCAGTTACTCGGGACAGGGGTACGGTGATCAGCCCCAGCATTTT. This gives the protein CASSYSGQGYGDQPQHF.

Ten or more counts support this clonotype. The chain couples TRBV20-1 to TRBJ2-7, with a possible D match to TRBD1 (5 bases). CDR1 is DFQATT, CDR2 SNEGSKA, per germline (reference sequence). V shed 3 bases and J shed 6 bases, with 12 bases lying between them. The CDR3 runs to 12 residues. The CDR3 spells CSASWQGGEQYF. The CDR3, as DNA: TGCAGTGCTAGTTGGCAGGGCGGCGAGCAGTACTTC.

This clonotype was counted a single time. The gene calls are TRBV5-1 and TRBJ2-7, with TRBD2 matching 8 bases. The germline CDR1 and CDR2 sequences are SGHRS and YFSETQ. J lost 4 bases, V lost 4 bases, and 10 bases had no gene match. This CDR3 is 15 amino acids long. The CDR3 nucleotides are TGCGCCAGCAGCCCAGCGAGCGGGAGCTCTTACGAGCAGTACTTC. This codes for CASSPASGSSYEQYF.